The clone carrying this T cell receptor beta chain occurred once. The length of the CDR3 is 13 residues. With 6 bases clipped from V and 6 bases from J, the junction kept 3 bases outside the gene matches. Germline-derived CDR1 and CDR2 are MNHEY and SVGAGI. This sample was taken from a study of cytomegalovirus exposure and HLA in healthy donors. The PCR ran on 60 Vbeta and 13 Jbeta primers. The repertoire was sequenced with immunoSEQ multiplex PCR; TCRdb's copy has only in-frame clones and lacks some. This sample has about 150,000 clones, with roughly 63% found just once. The sample was PBMCs. The receptor's source is an older woman in good health and CMV-seropositive. The rearrangement links TRBV6-5 to TRBJ2-2; 8 bases agree with TRBD1. CDR3 sequence: CASRNRGAGELFF. In DNA, the CDR3 is TGTGCCAGCAGAAACAGGGGGGCCGGGGAGCTGTTTTTT.